Only a few counts were recorded for the clone carrying this T cell receptor (beta chain). Its antigen is undetermined. This sample was taken from a study of CD8 T cells in ankylosing spondylitis. General study findings and limits: The study looked at matched synovial fluid samples from ankylosing spondylitis patients. Disease-linked clones were reported to be significantly enriched there. A TCR beta motif of roughly 8 highly homologous variants appeared characteristic of ankylosing spondylitis blood. Clones linked with disease were CD8+ and fairly uncommon in the peripheral blood.

Germline CDR1 and CDR2: DFQATT and SNEGSKA (reference sequence). V shed 6 bases, J shed 10 bases, and the junction held 14 bases outside the gene matches. The CDR3 contains 14 residues. As the method for making TCR beta libraries, quantitative 5'-RACE with molecular barcodes was used. TCRdb processed the 5' RACE reads anew with MiXCR; each CDR3 protein has one entry. The sample has hundreds of thousands of distinct CDR3 sequences; 25% to 30% are singletons. The sequence was collected from a male donor with ankylosing spondylitis. V gene TRBV20-1 combines with J gene TRBJ1-4, with 7 bases identical to TRBD1. What was sequenced was blood, either unsorted or a sorted T cell fraction (not recorded which). The CDR3 sequence: CSAGGKGAGGKLFF. The CDR3 DNA follows: TGCAGTGCCGGCGGGAAGGGGGCTGGGGGAAAACTGTTTTTT.